This T cell receptor (beta chain) is from a study of blood T cell repertoires in COVID-19. Study-level information: Spain, Italy and the United States supplied samples that represented acute and convalescent COVID-19. Nucleic acid was either cDNA or gDNA, and it came from T cells, B-cell-depleted T cells, or PBMCs.

The CDR3 spans 16 residues. Trimming cost V 2 bases and J 11 bases, with 19 bases left between them. Germline V CDR1 and CDR2: LGHNT, FRNRAP. In the original analysis: How many nucleated cells were present was estimated from reference gene primer amplification. Here immunoSEQ multiplex PCR was the method, and the copy in TCRdb shows in-frame clones only, minus some. From that table come the V and J calls and clone size; the DNA was used to work out D and trimming. The sample gives hundreds of thousands of clones, 85% to 90% of which show up once; approximately 4.3% is in the top ten. Sequenced sample: peripheral blood. The TCR comes from a middle-aged man with acute or convalescent COVID-19. The V gene is TRBV12-5, the J gene TRBJ1-6, with D hard to call. For the CDR3, the DNA is TGTGCTAGTGGTTTGATACTCGTGACTAGGGAAACACCCCTCCACTTT. Its translation is CASGLILVTRETPLHF.